This passage covers 26 T cell receptor beta chains from one sample sequenced in a study of blood T cell repertoires in COVID-19. Sequencing used immunoSEQ multiplex PCR; TCRdb keeps in-frame clones, though not all of them. The sample has just under 350,000 clones; around four fifths are singletons. The material sequenced was peripheral blood. These receptor sequences come from a man younger than 40 with active or convalescent COVID-19.

The CDR3 bases are TGTGCCAGCAGCCAAGACCCCGGGGGGGGGCCATACGAGCAGTACTTC. Translating it yields CASSQDPGGGPYEQYF. V is TRBV3-1 (or the pseudogene TRBV3-2) and J is TRBJ2-7; 8 nucleotides agree with TRBD2. Germline assignment: CDR1 LGHDT and CDR2 YNNKEL (reference sequence). The length of the CDR3 is 16 residues. J was trimmed by 4 bases and V by 0 bases; bases with no gene match: 8.

The chain links TRBV14 to TRBJ1-1; D is uncertain. V was clipped by 1 base and J by 3 bases, with 6 bases between them. Germline assignment: CDR1 SGHDN and CDR2 FVKESK. This CDR3 contains 13 residues. The CDR3 DNA sequence: TGTGCCAGCAGCCAAGCGGGTGACACTGAAGCTTTCTTT. Translating gives CASSQAGDTEAFF.

The chain carries TRBV21-1 and TRBJ1-4. TRBV21-1 is deemed a pseudogene. The CDR3 extends over 17 amino acids. The CDR3 DNA reads as TGTGCCAGCAGCAACGGGGAGGGGCCTGCAACTAATGAAAAACTGTTTTTT. The encoded protein is CASSNGEGPATNEKLFF.

The chain couples TRBV7-2 to TRBJ2-3; 11 bases are a match to TRBD2. Germline V CDR1 and CDR2: SGHTA, FQGNSA. J gave up 1 base and V 4 bases, and 1 base lay outside the gene matches. CDR3 length equals 15 residues. The CDR3 spells CASSSLAGGTDTQYF. CDR3 sequence (DNA): TGTGCCAGCAGCTCACTAGCGGGAGGCACAGATACGCAGTATTTT.

The chain recombines TRBV3-1 (or the pseudogene TRBV3-2) with TRBJ2-7, with 7 bases matching TRBD1. The V gene's germline CDR1 is LGHDT and CDR2 YNNKEL (reference sequence). The J segment lost 2 bases and the V segment lost 4 bases, leaving 8 bases of the junction unmatched. The CDR3 contains 15 residues. The CDR3 DNA is TGTGCCAGCAGCCTAGGGGACAGCCTGCCCTACGAGCAGTACTTC. Protein: CASSLGDSLPYEQYF.

The chain combines TRBV11-2 with TRBJ1-1, with D tentatively TRBD1 (6 bases). Germline V lookup: CDR1 SGHAT, CDR2 FQNNGV. The CDR3 runs 15 residues. V lost 2 bases, J lost 4 bases, and 14 bases lay in between. This chain's CDR3 is CASSLYVAGVTEAFF. For the CDR3, the DNA is TGTGCCAGCAGCTTATACGTGGCAGGGGTCACTGAAGCTTTCTTT.

The CDR3 sequence: CASSDRGSSNEKLFF. CDR3 in DNA: TGTGCCAGCAGTGACAGGGGCAGTTCTAATGAAAAACTGTTTTTT. V is TRBV6-1 and J is TRBJ1-4, with a tentative D call TRBD1 (6 bases). Germline assignment: CDR1 MNHNS and CDR2 SASEGT. Trimming stripped 3 bases from V and 3 bases from J, with 11 bases between. This CDR3 has 15 residues.

V usage is TRBV10-3 and J usage is TRBJ2-5; D uncertain. The V end lost 0 bases, the J end lost 3 bases, and 8 bases lay between the germline ends. The CDR3 spans 14 residues. Germline V gives CDR1 ENHRY, CDR2 SYGVKD. CDR3 sequence (DNA): TGTGCCATCAGTGAGTCGAGACAAGAAGAGACCCAGTACTTC. Protein product: CAISESRQEETQYF.

This clone was seen a few times. This chain links TRBV5-4 with TRBJ1-2; D uncertain. CDR3 length: 16 amino acids. Trimming took off 0 bases at V and 8 bases at J, with 20 bases between the two ends. Germline V gene sequence: CDR1 SGHNT, CDR2 YYREEE (reference sequence). CDR3 sequence (DNA): TGTGCCAGCAGCTTGGCGAGACCTACGGACGGGAGGGGCTACACCTTC. This sequence encodes CASSLARPTDGRGYTF.

The rearrangement uses TRBV5-6 and TRBJ1-2, with 8 bases aligning to TRBD1. Germline V gene data show CDR1 as SGHDT and CDR2 as YYEEEE. CDR3 length: 14 amino acids. Trimming removed 0 bases from V and 3 bases from J; junction bases left unmatched: 1. The CDR3 DNA reads as TGTGCCAGCAGCTTGGTGGACAGGGACTATGGCTACACCTTC. Its translation is CASSLVDRDYGYTF.

The chain joins TRBV2 to TRBJ2-5, with D unclear. Per germline, CDR1 SNHLY and CDR2 FYNNEI. Trimming took 10 bases from V and 5 from J, leaving 17 bases between them. CDR3 length equals 13 residues. The CDR3 loop is CATTRAREETQYF. DNA for the CDR3: TGTGCCACCACCCGAGCCCGTGAGGAGACCCAGTACTTC.

This clone came up a few times. V gene TRBV7-2 combines with J gene TRBJ1-5; TRBD1 aligns across 10 bases. The CDR3 length is 18 residues. J lost 3 bases, V lost 2 bases, and 10 bases had no gene match. Germline CDR1 reads SGHTA; CDR2 reads FQGNSA. This chain's CDR3 is CASSLRSGTGALNQPQHF. The CDR3 DNA is TGTGCCAGCAGCTTAAGGTCTGGGACAGGGGCCCTCAATCAGCCCCAGCATTTT.

The chain recombines TRBV7-3 with TRBJ1-1, with TRBD1 as a possible D gene (5 bases). V was shortened by 1 base and J by 9 bases, with 12 bases between the two germline ends. Germline CDR1 is SGHTA and CDR2 is FQGTGA. This CDR3 comprises 13 residues. CDR3 sequence: CASSLNPNRQAFF. The DNA for the CDR3 is TGTGCCAGCAGCTTAAATCCTAACAGGCAAGCTTTCTTT. The whole variable domain, remainder taken from reference TRBV7-3 and TRBJ1-1, is GAGVSQTPSNKVTEKGKYVELRCDPISGHTALYWYRQSLGQGPEFLIYFQGTGAADDSGLPNDRFFAVRPEGSVSTLKIQRTERGDSAVYLCASSLNPNRQAFFGQGTRLTVV.

V is TRBV19 and J is TRBJ2-7; 8 bases align to TRBD1. Unmatched junction bases numbered 6, after V lost 0 bases and J lost 5 bases. The CDR3 has 15 residues. Germline V gene lookup returns CDR1 LNHDA and CDR2 SQIVND (reference sequence). The CDR3 nucleotides read TGTGCCAGTAGTATAGACGGACAGGGAAGCAACGAGCAGTACTTC. This sequence encodes CASSIDGQGSNEQYF.

This rearrangement joins TRBV6-5 to TRBJ1-1, with 8 nucleotides matching TRBD1. The ends lost 5 bases at V and 1 base at J; junction bases unmatched: 6. The CDR3 loop spans 15 amino acids. Germline CDR1 is MNHEY and CDR2 is SVGAGI. The CDR3: CASSPAGQGNTEAFF. In DNA, the CDR3 is TGTGCCAGCAGTCCTGCCGGACAGGGGAACACTGAAGCTTTCTTT.

The rearrangement uses TRBV7-3 and TRBJ2-7; 10 nucleotides match TRBD2. Looked up from germline, CDR1 is SGHTA and CDR2 is FQGTGA. With V trimmed by 5 bases and J by 0 bases, 4 bases remained unmatched. The CDR3 covers 15 residues. The chain's CDR3 is CASSPSSGSSYEQYF. In DNA form, the CDR3 reads TGTGCCAGCAGCCCATCTAGCGGGAGCTCCTACGAGCAGTACTTC.

The V gene is TRBV19, the J gene TRBJ1-1; D possibly corresponds to TRBD1 (5 bases). The V and J ends lost 7 bases and 5 bases respectively, with 17 bases between them. Germline CDR1 and CDR2: LNHDA and SQIVND (reference sequence). This CDR3 contains 14 residues. This CDR3 is CASTQALGRTEAFF. CDR3 nucleotide sequence: TGTGCCAGTACCCAGGCCCTGGGGCGGACTGAAGCTTTCTTT.

This chain connects TRBV7-9 to TRBJ1-2; tentative D call: TRBD1 (6 bases). The CDR3 runs 14 residues. From germline, CDR1 is SEHNR and CDR2 FQNEAQ (reference sequence). V lost 6 bases, J lost 5 bases, and 16 bases lay in between. The CDR3 sequence is CASSYDRFNYGYTF. The CDR3 bases are TGTGCCAGCAGTTACGACAGGTTTAATTATGGCTACACCTTC.

This chain links TRBV9 with TRBJ2-2; the D gene is possibly TRBD1 (7 bases). Germline V gene lookup returns CDR1 SGDLS and CDR2 YYNGEE. The CDR3 spans 14 residues. V gave up 1 base and J gave up 7 bases, with 11 bases separating them. The CDR3 DNA reads as TGTGCCAGCAGCGTATCCAGGGGGGTCGGGGAGCTGTTTTTT. Its protein product is CASSVSRGVGELFF.

The chain employs TRBV6-5 and TRBJ1-1; TRBD1 matches 7 bases. The germline gives CDR1 MNHEY, CDR2 SVGAGI. V was pared by 6 bases and J by 3 bases, with 4 bases of the junction left unmatched. The CDR3 is 13 residues long. As DNA, the CDR3 is TGTGCCAGCAGCCTCGGGACAGACACTGAAGCTTTCTTT. Amino acids: CASSLGTDTEAFF.

This clone is a singleton in its sample. The V call is TRBV7-3, the J call TRBJ2-5; 8 bases match TRBD2. Germline values: CDR1 SGHTA, CDR2 FQGTGA. The trim removed 5 bases at V and 4 bases at J, leaving 9 bases unmatched. CDR3 size: 15 residues. The CDR3 DNA sequence: TGTGCCAGCAGCCCGGACGGGGCGGGGGGAGAGACCCAGTACTTC. Protein product: CASSPDGAGGETQYF. Full variable domain (missing parts from reference TRBV7-3 and TRBJ2-5): GAGVSQTPSNKVTEKGKYVELRCDPISGHTALYWYRQSLGQGPEFLIYFQGTGAADDSGLPNDRFFAVRPEGSVSTLKIQRTERGDSAVYLCASSPDGAGGETQYFGPGTRLLVL.

The chain joins TRBV6-5 to TRBJ2-1; 11 nucleotides line up with TRBD2. Germline CDR1 is MNHEY and CDR2 is SVGAGI. This CDR3 spans 14 amino acids. Trimming cost V 5 bases and J 15 bases; bases outside gene matches: 12. Written as DNA, the CDR3 is TGTGCCAGCAGTCCCGGGACTAGCGGAGAATTGGGGTTCTTC. Translating gives CASSPGTSGELGFF.

The DNA of the CDR3 is TGTGCCAGCAGCTCAGATCCGGGGGGCCGTCAGCCCCAGCATTTT. Translated, it gives CASSSDPGGRQPQHF. This chain connects TRBV5-4 to TRBJ1-5; tentative D call: TRBD1 (6 bases). Trimming cost V 3 bases and J 6 bases, with 16 bases left between them. CDR1 is SGHNT and CDR2 is YYREEE in the germline V gene (reference sequence). There are 15 residues in the CDR3.

The chain uses TRBV6-6 and TRBJ1-5; 7 nucleotides align to TRBD1. Germline-derived CDR1 and CDR2 are MNHNY and SVGAGI (reference sequence). J gave up 8 bases and V 2 bases, and 9 bases lay outside the gene matches. The CDR3 loop spans 15 amino acids. In DNA form, the CDR3 reads TGTGCCAGCAGTTACCGAGACAGGGCCAAGGAGCCCCAGCATTTT. This translates into CASSYRDRAKEPQHF.

Written as DNA, the CDR3 is TGTGCCAGCAGCCACTTAGATACGCAGTATTTT. This encodes CASSHLDTQYF. This chain joins TRBV3-1 (or the pseudogene TRBV3-2) and TRBJ2-3, with D uncertain. The CDR3 extends over 11 amino acids. The germline V gene encodes CDR1 LGHDT and CDR2 YNNKEL (reference sequence). V lost 3 bases and J 5 bases, leaving 3 bases between the germline ends.

J is TRBJ2-1 and V is TRBV6-2 or TRBV6-3; D may be TRBD2 (6 bases). V gave up 3 bases and J gave up 8 bases, with 14 bases separating them. The CDR3 is 14 residues long. CDR1 is MNHEY and CDR2 is SVGEGT in the germline V gene. This CDR3 is CASSYGGRRYEQFF. DNA of the CDR3: TGTGCCAGCAGTTATGGGGGGAGAAGGTATGAGCAGTTCTTC.